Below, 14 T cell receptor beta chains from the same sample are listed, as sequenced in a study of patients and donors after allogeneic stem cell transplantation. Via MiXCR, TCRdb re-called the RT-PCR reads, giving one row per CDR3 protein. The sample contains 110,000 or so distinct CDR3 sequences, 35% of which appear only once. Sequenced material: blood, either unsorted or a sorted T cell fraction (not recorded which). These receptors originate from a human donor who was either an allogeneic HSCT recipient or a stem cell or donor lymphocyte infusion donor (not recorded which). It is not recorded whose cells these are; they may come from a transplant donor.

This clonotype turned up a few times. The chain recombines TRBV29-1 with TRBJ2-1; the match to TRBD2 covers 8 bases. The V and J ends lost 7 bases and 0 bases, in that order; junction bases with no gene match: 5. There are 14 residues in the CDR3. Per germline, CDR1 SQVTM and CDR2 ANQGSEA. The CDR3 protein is CSGTSGPSYNEQFF. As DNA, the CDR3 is TGCAGCGGAACTAGCGGTCCCTCCTACAATGAGCAGTTCTTC.

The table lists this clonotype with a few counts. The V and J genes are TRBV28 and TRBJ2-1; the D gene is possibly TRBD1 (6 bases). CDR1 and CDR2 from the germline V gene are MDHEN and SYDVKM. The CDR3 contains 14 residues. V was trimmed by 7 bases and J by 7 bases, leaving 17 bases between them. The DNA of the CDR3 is TGTGCCAGCACCGTGGGGCTACAGGGTAATGAGCAGTTCTTC. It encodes CASTVGLQGNEQFF.

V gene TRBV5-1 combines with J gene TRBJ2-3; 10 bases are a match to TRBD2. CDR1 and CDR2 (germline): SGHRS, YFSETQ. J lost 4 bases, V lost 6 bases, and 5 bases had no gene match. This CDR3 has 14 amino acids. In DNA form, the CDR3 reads TGCGCCAGCAAAAGCGGGAGGGTTGCAGATACGCAGTATTTT. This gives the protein CASKSGRVADTQYF. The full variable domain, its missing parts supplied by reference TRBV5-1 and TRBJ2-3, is KAGVTQTPRYLIKTRGQQVTLSCSPISGHRSVSWYQQTPGQGLQFLFEYFSETQRNKGNFPGRFSGRQFSNSRSEMNVSTLELGDSALYLCASKSGRVADTQYFGPGTRLTVL.

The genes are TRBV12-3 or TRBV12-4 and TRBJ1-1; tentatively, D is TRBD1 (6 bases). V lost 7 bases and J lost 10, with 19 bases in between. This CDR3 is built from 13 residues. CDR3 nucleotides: TGTGCCAGCAATTACGAGCTTCGGGGGCCAGCTTTCTTT. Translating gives CASNYELRGPAFF.

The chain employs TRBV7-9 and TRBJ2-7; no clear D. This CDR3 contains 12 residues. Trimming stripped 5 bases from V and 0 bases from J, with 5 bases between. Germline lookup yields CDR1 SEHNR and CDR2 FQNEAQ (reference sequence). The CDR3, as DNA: TGTGCCAGCAGCCCAGGCTCCTACGAGCAGTACTTC. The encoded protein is CASSPGSYEQYF. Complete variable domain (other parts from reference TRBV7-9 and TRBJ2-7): DTGVSQNPRHKITKRGQNVTFRCDPISEHNRLYWYRQTLGQGPEFLTYFQNEAQLEKSRLLSDRFSAERPKGSFSTLEIQRTEQGDSAMYLCASSPGSYEQYFGPGTRLTVT.

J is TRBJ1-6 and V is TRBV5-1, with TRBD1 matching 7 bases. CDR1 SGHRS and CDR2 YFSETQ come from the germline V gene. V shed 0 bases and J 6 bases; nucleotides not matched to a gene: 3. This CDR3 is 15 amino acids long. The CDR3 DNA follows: TGCGCCAGCAGCTTGGAAGGGGACAGTAATTCACCCCTCCACTTT. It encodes CASSLEGDSNSPLHF.

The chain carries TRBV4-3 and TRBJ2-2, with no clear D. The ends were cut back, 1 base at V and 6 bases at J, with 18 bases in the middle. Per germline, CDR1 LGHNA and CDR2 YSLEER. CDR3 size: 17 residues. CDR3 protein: CASSQVDVTPGAGELFF. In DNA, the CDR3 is TGCGCCAGCAGCCAAGTCGATGTGACCCCTGGGGCCGGGGAGCTGTTTTTT.

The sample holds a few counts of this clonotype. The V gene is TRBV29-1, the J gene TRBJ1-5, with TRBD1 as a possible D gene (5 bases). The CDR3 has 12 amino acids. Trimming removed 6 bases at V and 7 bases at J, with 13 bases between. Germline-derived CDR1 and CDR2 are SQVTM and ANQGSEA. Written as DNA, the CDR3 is TGCAGCGTGGGGGGTGTGGGCCAGCCCCAGCATTTT. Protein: CSVGGVGQPQHF.

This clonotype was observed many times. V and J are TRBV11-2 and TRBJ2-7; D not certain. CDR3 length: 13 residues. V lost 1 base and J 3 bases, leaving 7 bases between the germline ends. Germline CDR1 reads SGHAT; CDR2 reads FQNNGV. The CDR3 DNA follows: TGTGCCAGCAGCTTAGGCCGGTTCTACGAGCAGTACTTC. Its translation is CASSLGRFYEQYF.

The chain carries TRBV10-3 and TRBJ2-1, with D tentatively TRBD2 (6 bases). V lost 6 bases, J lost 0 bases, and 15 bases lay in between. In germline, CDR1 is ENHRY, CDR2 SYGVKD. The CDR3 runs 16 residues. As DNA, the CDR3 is TGTGCCATCAGCTTACGGGACTTCAGCTCCTACAATGAGCAGTTCTTC. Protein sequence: CAISLRDFSSYNEQFF.

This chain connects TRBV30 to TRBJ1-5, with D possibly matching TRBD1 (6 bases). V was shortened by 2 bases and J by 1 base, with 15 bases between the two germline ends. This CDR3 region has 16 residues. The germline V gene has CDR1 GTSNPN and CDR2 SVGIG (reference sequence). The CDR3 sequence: CAWSSPDRWSNQPQHF. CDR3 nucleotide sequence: TGTGCCTGGAGTTCCCCGGACAGATGGAGCAATCAGCCCCAGCATTTT.

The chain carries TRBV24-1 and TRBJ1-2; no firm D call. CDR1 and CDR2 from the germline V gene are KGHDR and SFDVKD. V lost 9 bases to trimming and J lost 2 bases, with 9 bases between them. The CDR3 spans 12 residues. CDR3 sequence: CATSRQNYGYTF. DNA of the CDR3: TGTGCCACCTCGCGGCAAAACTATGGCTACACCTTC.

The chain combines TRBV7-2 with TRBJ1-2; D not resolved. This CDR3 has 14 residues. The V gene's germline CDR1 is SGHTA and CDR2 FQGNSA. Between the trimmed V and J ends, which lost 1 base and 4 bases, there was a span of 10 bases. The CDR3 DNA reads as TGTGCCAGCAGCTTAGACTTGGGCGGCTATGGCTACACCTTC. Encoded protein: CASSLDLGGYGYTF.

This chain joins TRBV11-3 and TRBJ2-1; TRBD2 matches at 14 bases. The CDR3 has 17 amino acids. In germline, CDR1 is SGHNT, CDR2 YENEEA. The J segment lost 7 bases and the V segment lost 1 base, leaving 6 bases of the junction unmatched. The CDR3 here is CASSLGRLAGGKNEQFF. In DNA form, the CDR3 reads TGTGCCAGCAGCTTAGGCCGACTAGCGGGAGGGAAGAATGAGCAGTTCTTC. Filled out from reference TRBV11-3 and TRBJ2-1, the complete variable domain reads EAGVVQSPRYKIIEKKQPVAFWCNPISGHNTLYWYLQNLGQGPELLIRYENEEAVDDSQLPKDRFSAERLKGVDSTLKIQPAELGDSAVYLCASSLGRLAGGKNEQFFGPGTRLTVL.